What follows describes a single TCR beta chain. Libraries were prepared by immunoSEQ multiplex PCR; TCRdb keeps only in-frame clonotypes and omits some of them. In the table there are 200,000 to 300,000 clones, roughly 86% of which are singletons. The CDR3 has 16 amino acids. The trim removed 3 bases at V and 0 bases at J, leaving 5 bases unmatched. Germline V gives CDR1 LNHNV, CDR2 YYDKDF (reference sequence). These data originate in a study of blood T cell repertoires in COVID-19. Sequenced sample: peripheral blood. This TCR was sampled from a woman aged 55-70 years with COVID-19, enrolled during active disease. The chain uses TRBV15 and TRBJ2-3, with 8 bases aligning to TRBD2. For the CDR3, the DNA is TGTGCCACCAGCAGGGATGCTAGCGGGAGCACAGATACGCAGTATTTT. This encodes CATSRDASGSTDTQYF. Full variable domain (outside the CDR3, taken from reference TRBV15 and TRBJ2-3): DAMVIQNPRYQVTQFGKPVTLSCSQTLNHNVMYWYQQKSSQAPKLLFHYYDKDFNNEADTPDNFQSRRPNTSFCFLDIRSPGLGDTAMYLCATSRDASGSTDTQYFGPGTRLTVL.